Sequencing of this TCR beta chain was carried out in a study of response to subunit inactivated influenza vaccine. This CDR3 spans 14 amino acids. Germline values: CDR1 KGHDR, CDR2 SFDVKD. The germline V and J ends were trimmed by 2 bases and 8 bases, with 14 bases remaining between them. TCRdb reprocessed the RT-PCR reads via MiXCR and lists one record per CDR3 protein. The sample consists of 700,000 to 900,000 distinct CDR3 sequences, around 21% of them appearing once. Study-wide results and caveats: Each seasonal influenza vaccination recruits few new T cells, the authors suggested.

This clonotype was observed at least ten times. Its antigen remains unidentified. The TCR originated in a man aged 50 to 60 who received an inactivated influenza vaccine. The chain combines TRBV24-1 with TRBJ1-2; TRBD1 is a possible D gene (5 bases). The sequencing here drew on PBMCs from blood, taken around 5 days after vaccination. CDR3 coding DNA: TGTGCCACCAGTGATTCCCGGAGGGGTTTCGGCTACACCTTC. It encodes CATSDSRRGFGYTF.